This paragraph reports one TCR beta chain. Its antigen is not known. The authors incorporated unique molecular identifiers into the TCR beta cDNA libraries. cDNA molecules numbering roughly 0.5 million came from approximately 1 to 10 million T cells. TCRdb re-analysed the PCR reads in MiXCR, keeping a single row per CDR3 protein. The sample shows 750,000 to 950,000 distinct CDR3 sequences, about 50% of them seen only once. This specimen belongs to a study of post-analysis software for immune sequencing data. Study-level background: Patients with relapsing-remitting, secondary progressive and progressive-relapsing multiple sclerosis courses were all represented. Study-wide results and caveats: Controls' normalized Chao1 diversity significantly exceeded that of multiple sclerosis patients.

The specimen was blood. The receptor was derived from a girl aged 5 to 17 with multiple sclerosis.

CDR3 loop: CATSDLGEKLFF. For the CDR3, the DNA is TGTGCCACCAGTGATTTGGGTGAAAAACTGTTTTTT. J is TRBJ1-4 and V is TRBV24-1; D is unclear. CDR3 length equals 12 residues. The ends were cut back, 0 bases at V and 7 bases at J, with 2 bases in the middle. Per germline, CDR1 KGHDR and CDR2 SFDVKD.